This TCR beta chain was sequenced in a study of cytomegalovirus exposure and HLA in healthy donors. Study-wide points: It was about 150 TCR beta chains that were listed as cytomegalovirus-associated. Specific recognition of CMV antigens was confirmed in vitro for a few chains (all CMV-associated). Relative to the approximately 630-donor mean, N-insertions were reportedly fewer in an Asian-associated ancestry cluster in a later analysis.

In nominal health when sampled, donors likely had unrecorded immune exposures nonetheless. As to this clone: Its specificity is not known. Other DNA sequences in this specimen translate into the identical CDR3.

J lost 1 base, V lost 0 bases, and 4 bases had no gene match. Germline CDR1 is SGHRS and CDR2 is YFSETQ. The CDR3 length is 15 residues. The PCR had 60 Vbeta and 13 Jbeta primers. Sequencing used immunoSEQ multiplex PCR; TCRdb keeps in-frame clones, though not all of them. The profile covers 130,000 to 150,000 clones, with almost 80% appearing a single time and about 6.7% taken by the ten largest. The source is a woman in her thirties or forties in good health and CMV-seropositive. Sequencing was performed on PBMCs. The rearrangement uses TRBV5-1 and TRBJ2-7, with 7 bases aligning to TRBD1. Written as DNA, the CDR3 is TGCGCCAGCAGCTTGGGACAGGGATCATCCTACGAGCAGTACTTC. Its translation is CASSLGQGSSYEQYF.